The 28 T cell receptor beta chains given below trace back to one sample, sequenced in a study of CD4+ T cells in melanoma. The protocol was immunoSEQ multiplex PCR, while the TCRdb copy is restricted to in-frame clones and leaves out a portion. This sample has 140,000 or so clones, with around 90% found just once. The receptors were sampled from a human donor with melanoma.

The gene calls are TRBV5-1 and TRBJ1-1, with D unclear. Per the germline V gene, CDR1 is SGHRS and CDR2 is YFSETQ. This CDR3 is 14 amino acids long. V lost 4 bases to trimming and J lost 0 bases, with 10 bases between them. The CDR3 DNA reads as TGCGCCAGCAGCGCGGACGGTTTGAACACTGAAGCTTTCTTT. Amino acid sequence: CASSADGLNTEAFF.

The V gene is TRBV5-1, the J gene TRBJ2-5, with TRBD1 as a possible D gene (5 bases). The CDR3 contains 13 residues. Trimming pared 2 bases from V and 3 bases from J, leaving 8 bases between. Germline V lookup: CDR1 SGHRS, CDR2 YFSETQ. CDR3 in DNA: TGCGCCAGCAGCTTATTCAGGGAAGAGACCCAGTACTTC. Translation: CASSLFREETQYF.

The V call is TRBV4-2, the J call TRBJ2-7; D possibly matches TRBD1 or TRBD2 (6 bases each). The CDR3 covers 15 residues. CDR1 is LGHNA, CDR2 YNFKEQ, per germline. With 1 base removed from V and 5 bases from J, the gap between germline ends came to 15 bases. The CDR3 region is CASSQGPGAVNEQYF. In DNA, the CDR3 is TGTGCCAGCAGCCAAGGACCGGGGGCGGTCAACGAGCAGTACTTC.

This chain links TRBV5-1 with TRBJ2-1; perhaps TRBD1 as D (6 bases). CDR1 SGHRS and CDR2 YFSETQ come from the germline V gene. V lost 4 bases, J lost 5 bases, and 13 bases lay in between. The CDR3 extends over 14 amino acids. This chain's CDR3 is CASSNRDKDNEQFF. The CDR3 DNA is TGCGCCAGCAGCAACCGGGACAAAGACAATGAGCAGTTCTTC.

The rearrangement joins TRBV15 to TRBJ2-2; D may correspond to TRBD1 or TRBD2 (5 bases each). The V end was cut by 5 bases, the J end by 6 bases, with 10 bases between. This CDR3 contains 13 residues. CDR1 is LNHNV and CDR2 is YYDKDF in the germline V gene (reference sequence). CDR3 amino acids: CATSVGVAGELFF. The CDR3 bases are TGTGCCACCAGCGTGGGGGTTGCCGGGGAGCTGTTTTTT.

The rearrangement uses TRBV5-1 and TRBJ1-2, with D possibly being TRBD1 (5 bases). Germline CDR1 is SGHRS and CDR2 is YFSETQ. The CDR3 is 15 residues long. V was pared by 1 base and J by 3 bases, with 13 bases between. CDR3 in amino acids: CASSLPGNSDYGYTF. CDR3 coding DNA: TGCGCCAGCAGCTTGCCAGGGAATAGTGACTATGGCTACACCTTC.

The chain has TRBV15 and TRBJ2-7, with TRBD1 matching 10 bases. The CDR3 length is 17 residues. V gave up 3 bases and J gave up 7 bases; unmatched junction bases: 15. CDR1 LNHNV and CDR2 YYDKDF come from the germline V gene (reference sequence). CDR3 coding DNA: TGTGCCACCAGCAGTTTGTACCGGGACAGGGGTGGTGATGAGCAGTACTTC. Its protein product is CATSSLYRDRGGDEQYF.

This chain joins TRBV6-1 and TRBJ2-7; tentatively, D is TRBD1 or TRBD2 (6 bases each). With 3 bases removed from V and 6 bases from J, the gap between germline ends came to 12 bases. CDR3 size: 13 residues. CDR1 MNHNS and CDR2 SASEGT come from the germline V gene. The CDR3 DNA is TGTGCCAGCAGTGATAGGGGGGCGCTCGAGCAGTACTTC. Translated, it gives CASSDRGALEQYF.

J is TRBJ2-5 and V is TRBV4-2; 7 bases are a match to TRBD1. The trim removed 2 bases at V and 2 bases at J, leaving 5 bases unmatched. The CDR3 totals 15 residues. Germline V gene data show CDR1 as LGHNA and CDR2 as YNFKEQ. CDR3 region: CASSQTRDRQETQYF. CDR3 nucleotides: TGTGCCAGCAGCCAAACCCGGGACAGACAAGAGACCCAGTACTTC.

The chain is built from TRBV6-1 and TRBJ2-3; D may be TRBD1 or TRBD2 (5 bases each). V lost 8 bases and J lost 6, with 21 bases in between. The CDR3 sequence is 15 residues long. The germline CDR1 and CDR2 sequences are MNHNS and SASEGT. The CDR3 is CASLTGTRPYDTQYF. The CDR3 DNA follows: TGTGCCAGCTTGACCGGGACCAGACCCTATGATACGCAGTATTTT.

The chain employs TRBV28 and TRBJ1-1; tentatively, D is TRBD1 (5 bases). Trimming cost V 1 base and J 5 bases, with 14 bases left between them. The CDR3 is 15 residues long. CDR1 and CDR2 from the germline V gene are MDHEN and SYDVKM. The CDR3 reads CASSLSQGEWTEAFF. For the CDR3, the DNA is TGTGCCAGCAGTTTATCCCAGGGTGAATGGACTGAAGCTTTCTTT.

This clone was observed a single time. The gene calls are TRBV5-5 and TRBJ2-1, with TRBD2 as a possible D gene (6 bases). The CDR3 contains 13 residues. The germline CDR1 and CDR2 sequences are SGHKS and YYEKEE (reference sequence). V lost 6 bases and J lost 2, with 9 bases in between. The CDR3 here is CASNPGAYNEQFF. For the CDR3, the DNA is TGTGCCAGCAACCCGGGGGCCTACAATGAGCAGTTCTTC.

J is TRBJ2-7 and V is TRBV7-2; the D gene is possibly TRBD1 (5 bases). CDR1 and CDR2 from the germline V gene are SGHTA and FQGNSA. The CDR3 has 13 residues. V was cut by 2 bases and J by 3 bases, with 8 bases left in between. The CDR3 reads CASSLRGNYEQYF. The CDR3 DNA reads as TGTGCCAGCAGCTTAAGGGGAAACTACGAGCAGTACTTC. Variable domain in full (rest from reference TRBV7-2 and TRBJ2-7): GAGVSQSPSNKVTEKGKDVELRCDPISGHTALYWYRQSLGQGLEFLIYFQGNSAPDKSGLPSDRFSAERTGGSVSTLTIQRTQQEDSAVYLCASSLRGNYEQYFGPGTRLTVT.

The rearrangement links TRBV7-6 to TRBJ1-1; no clear D gene. CDR1 and CDR2 (germline): SGHVS, FNYEAQ. V lost 1 base, J lost 1 base, and 7 bases lay in between. This CDR3 contains 14 residues. CDR3 protein: CASSLGAGNTEAFF. In nucleotides, the CDR3 is TGTGCCAGCAGCTTAGGAGCAGGGAACACTGAAGCTTTCTTT.

This clone showed up just once. The genes are TRBV27 and TRBJ1-6; tentatively, D is TRBD1 (5 bases). The ends were cut back, 2 bases at V and 9 bases at J, with 17 bases in the middle. Germline CDR1 MNHEY, CDR2 SMNVEV (reference sequence). The CDR3 loop spans 16 amino acids. This CDR3 is CASSLTLGSGSSPLHF. CDR3 sequence (DNA): TGTGCCAGCAGTTTAACGTTAGGGTCAGGGTCTTCACCCCTCCACTTT.

The V and J genes are TRBV4-1 and TRBJ2-3, with D perhaps being TRBD1 or TRBD2 (7 bases each). CDR1 and CDR2 from the germline V gene are MGHRA and YSYEKL. Trimming pared 3 bases from V and 7 bases from J, leaving 17 bases between. The CDR3 extends over 15 amino acids. CDR3 region: CASSQTGTAGHTQYF. The CDR3 nucleotides are TGCGCCAGCAGCCAGACCGGGACAGCGGGACATACGCAGTATTTT.

DNA for the CDR3: TGTGCCAGCAGTTCTATGACGGGAGATACGCAGTATTTT. The encoded protein is CASSSMTGDTQYF. The genes are TRBV27 and TRBJ2-3; D unresolved. Germline lookup yields CDR1 MNHEY and CDR2 SMNVEV (reference sequence). Between the trimmed V and J ends, which lost 4 bases and 5 bases, there was a span of 10 bases. This CDR3 has 13 amino acids.

The chain carries TRBV9 and TRBJ2-3; no definite D call. Trimming pared 5 bases from V and 6 bases from J, leaving 10 bases between. CDR3 length: 12 residues. Germline V gene data show CDR1 as SGDLS and CDR2 as YYNGEE. The CDR3 loop reads CASSKSEDTQYF. CDR3 in DNA: TGTGCCAGCAGTAAGTCGGAGGATACGCAGTATTTT.

V and J are TRBV10-3 and TRBJ1-1; D not certain. With 1 base removed from V and 5 bases from J, the gap between germline ends came to 5 bases. The CDR3 is made up of 12 amino acids. Germline V lookup: CDR1 ENHRY, CDR2 SYGVKD. CDR3: CAISEWRTEAFF. CDR3 DNA sequence: TGTGCCATCAGTGAGTGGAGGACTGAAGCTTTCTTT.

CDR3 nucleotide sequence: TGTGCCAGCAGGGCCCCGGGACAGTACTACGAGCAGTACTTC. This encodes CASRAPGQYYEQYF. V is TRBV6-5 and J is TRBJ2-7, with TRBD1 identical over 7 bases. Germline CDR1 MNHEY, CDR2 SVGAGI. The CDR3 covers 14 residues. The V gene end was trimmed by 6 bases and the J gene end by 3 bases; junction bases not matched to a gene: 8.

This chain joins TRBV2 and TRBJ1-5, with 10 positions matching TRBD1. Trimming took 6 bases from V and 7 from J; bases not matched to a gene: 9. Per germline, CDR1 SNHLY and CDR2 FYNNEI. The CDR3 contains 15 residues. CDR3: CASRAGQGIFQPQHF. CDR3 DNA: TGTGCCAGCAGGGCGGGACAGGGGATATTCCAGCCCCAGCATTTT.

The V and J genes are TRBV2 and TRBJ1-4, with D tentatively TRBD1 (5 bases). The germline CDR1 and CDR2 sequences are SNHLY and FYNNEI. The CDR3 runs 15 residues. Trimming removed 5 bases at V and 0 bases at J, with 10 bases between. Written as DNA, the CDR3 is TGTGCCAGCAGTTGGGACGGTGCAACTAATGAAAAACTGTTTTTT. It is translated as CASSWDGATNEKLFF.

The V gene is TRBV6-1, the J gene TRBJ2-5; D gene ambiguous. This CDR3 region has 15 residues. V was cut by 0 bases and J by 2 bases, with 10 bases left in between. Germline V gene sequence: CDR1 MNHNS, CDR2 SASEGT. The CDR3 DNA sequence: TGTGCCAGCAGTGAAGCTGCAGTAAAGCAAGAGACCCAGTACTTC. Translation gives CASSEAAVKQETQYF.

This chain joins TRBV27 and TRBJ1-2, with 9 bases identical to TRBD1. This CDR3 has 16 amino acids. The V gene end was trimmed by 6 bases and the J gene end by 4 bases; junction bases not matched to a gene: 12. Germline CDR1 is MNHEY and CDR2 is SMNVEV (reference sequence). The CDR3 coding sequence is TGTGCCAGCAGCCCGCTTGGGACAGGGAGAGTCTATGGCTACACCTTC. It is translated as CASSPLGTGRVYGYTF.

This clone turned up a few times. The V gene is TRBV6-1, the J gene TRBJ1-2; possibly TRBD1 for D (5 bases). CDR1 is MNHNS and CDR2 is SASEGT in the germline V gene. Trimming removed 8 bases at V and 6 bases at J, with 16 bases between. The CDR3 extends over 13 amino acids. CDR3 in amino acids: CASQQVETHGYTF. Here the CDR3 DNA reads TGTGCCAGCCAACAGGTGGAGACCCATGGCTACACCTTC.

The V gene is TRBV7-2, the J gene TRBJ2-7, with D unresolved. This CDR3 region has 13 residues. Trimming took off 4 bases at V and 5 bases at J, with 12 bases between the two ends. Germline V gene sequence: CDR1 SGHTA, CDR2 FQGNSA. CDR3 DNA: TGTGCCAGCAGCTCCCCCCCTACTCACGAGCAGTACTTC. Protein: CASSSPPTHEQYF. Full variable domain (remainder filled in from reference TRBV7-2 and TRBJ2-7): GAGVSQSPSNKVTEKGKDVELRCDPISGHTALYWYRQSLGQGLEFLIYFQGNSAPDKSGLPSDRFSAERTGGSVSTLTIQRTQQEDSAVYLCASSSPPTHEQYFGPGTRLTVT.

The chain couples TRBV15 to TRBJ1-4; D call uncertain. This CDR3 has 13 residues. Germline-derived CDR1 and CDR2 are LNHNV and YYDKDF (reference sequence). V was shortened by 3 bases and J by 3 bases, with 5 bases between the two germline ends. The CDR3 nucleotides read TGTGCCACCAGCAGGGGTGCTAATGAAAAACTGTTTTTT. Protein product: CATSRGANEKLFF. The full variable domain, rest sourced from reference TRBV15 and TRBJ1-4, is DAMVIQNPRYQVTQFGKPVTLSCSQTLNHNVMYWYQQKSSQAPKLLFHYYDKDFNNEADTPDNFQSRRPNTSFCFLDIRSPGLGDTAMYLCATSRGANEKLFFGSGTQLSVL.

This chain links TRBV6-5 with TRBJ1-5, with 7 bases matching TRBD1. Germline trimming cut 6 bases from V and 7 bases from J; bases unmatched to any gene: 9. CDR1 is MNHEY, CDR2 SVGAGI, per germline. CDR3 length: 14 residues. This CDR3 is CASRPDRVGQPQHF. The CDR3 DNA sequence: TGTGCCAGCAGGCCTGACAGGGTCGGGCAGCCCCAGCATTTT.